This TCR beta chain was profiled in a study of human T cells and chemical hapten exposure. Background on the study: Patients having alopecia areata, totalis or universalis were mostly female.

From the RACE reads, TCRdb called clonotypes with MiXCR, one entry per CDR3 protein. The top ten clones hold about a tenth of a sample with roughly 97,000 distinct CDR3 sequences, 25% to 35% of them seen once. In its sample, this clonotype was seen a few times. The antigen remains undetermined. V gave up 5 bases and J gave up 0 bases; unmatched junction bases: 4. Germline CDR1 is SGHTA and CDR2 is FQGNSA. The CDR3 is made up of 15 amino acids. Time point denoted: patch test 3, about 24 weeks after DPC sensitization. The sample's treatment: therapeutic diphenylcyclopropenone sensitization with weekly scalp DPC. Study-level points and caveats: Counts of expanded TCRs at PT1 were positively correlated with patch test score. Relative to controls, expanded TCRs formed significantly more large CDR3 similarity clusters.

The sequence derives from a middle-aged man with alopecia areata. Some clones in this sample may be carry-over from other donors' samples. The V call is TRBV7-2, the J call TRBJ2-5; 9 bases map to TRBD1. The source was whole blood, collected in connection with sensitization to the hapten diphenylcyclopropenone (DPC). In nucleotides, the CDR3 is TGTGCCAGCAGCCACGACAGGGGGTACCAAGAGACCCAGTACTTC. It yields the protein CASSHDRGYQETQYF.